The 25 T cell receptor beta chains listed next were all sequenced from one sample in a study of blood T cell repertoires in COVID-19. Using immunoSEQ multiplex PCR, the repertoire was profiled, and TCRdb retains in-frame clones only, with some absent. Among about 160,000 clones, over 75% were seen once, and the ten largest hold around 5.1%. Sequenced sample: PBMCs or T cells enriched from blood (not recorded which). The receptors derive from a woman in her 40s with acute COVID-19.

Turning to this clone: Other DNA sequences in the same sample also yield this CDR3. The chain has TRBV9 and TRBJ2-3, with 8 bases identical to TRBD1. Germline values: CDR1 SGDLS, CDR2 YYNGEE. This CDR3 spans 14 amino acids. V shed 4 bases, J shed 3 bases, and the junction held 4 bases outside the gene matches. The CDR3 here is CASSPGTGTDTQYF. DNA of the CDR3: TGTGCCAGCAGCCCGGGGACAGGTACAGATACGCAGTATTTT.

The J gene is TRBJ2-7, the V gene TRBV21-1; TRBD1 reflects the table's D call only, with no check against the DNA. TRBV21-1 corresponds to a pseudogene. CDR3 length equals 17 residues. CDR3 DNA: TGTGCCAGCAGCAAACCCACAGGGGGCTGGCGTCCCTACGAGCAGTACGTC. Encoded protein: CASSKPTGGWRPYEQYV.

This clone was observed a single time. The chain links TRBV9 to TRBJ1-1; possible D gene TRBD1, 6 bases. In germline, CDR1 is SGDLS, CDR2 YYNGEE. This CDR3 is 16 amino acids long. V lost 3 bases to trimming and J lost 3 bases, with 18 bases between them. CDR3 in amino acids: CASSAELGAGDTEAFF. The DNA of the CDR3 is TGTGCCAGCAGCGCTGAACTGGGGGCAGGGGACACTGAAGCTTTCTTT. Full variable domain (rest looked up from reference TRBV9 and TRBJ1-1): DSGVTQTPKHLITATGQRVTLRCSPRSGDLSVYWYQQSLDQGLQFLIQYYNGEERAKGNILERFSAQQFPDLHSELNLSSLELGDSALYFCASSAELGAGDTEAFFGQGTRLTVV.

The chain uses TRBV9 and TRBJ1-1, with no clear D. Trimming took 4 bases from V and 0 from J, leaving 7 bases between them. The CDR3 runs to 13 residues. Germline V lookup: CDR1 SGDLS, CDR2 YYNGEE. CDR3 in amino acids: CASSWAVNTEAFF. In DNA form, the CDR3 reads TGTGCCAGCAGCTGGGCCGTGAACACTGAAGCTTTCTTT.

The J gene is TRBJ1-1, the V gene TRBV24-1, with 10 nucleotides matching TRBD1. Germline V gene sequence: CDR1 KGHDR, CDR2 SFDVKD. The trim removed 3 bases at V and 9 bases at J, leaving 3 bases unmatched. The CDR3 length is 13 residues. The CDR3 DNA reads as TGTGCCACCAGTGATCGGGACAGGGGTAAAGCTTTCTTT. Protein sequence: CATSDRDRGKAFF.

V and J are TRBV12-1 and TRBJ2-7; the D call in the table, TRBD2, was not verified against the DNA. TRBV12-1 is a pseudogene segment. The CDR3 totals 16 residues. CDR3 protein: CASSFDRLESSYEQYF. CDR3 DNA: TGTGCCAGCAGCTTTGATCGGTTAGAGAGCTCCTACGAGCAGTACTTC.

The rearrangement joins TRBV6-5 to TRBJ1-5; 8 nucleotides line up with TRBD1. This CDR3 is built from 13 residues. Germline V gene lookup returns CDR1 MNHEY and CDR2 SVGAGI. V gave up 10 bases and J gave up 4 bases; unmatched junction bases: 6. CDR3 sequence: CATRQGPNQPQHF. Written as DNA, the CDR3 is TGTGCCACCAGACAGGGGCCGAATCAGCCCCAGCATTTT.

The chain employs TRBV12-3 or TRBV12-4 and TRBJ1-2; D is possibly TRBD1 (5 bases). The length of the CDR3 is 12 residues. V lost 6 bases and J 3 bases, leaving 8 bases between the germline ends. DNA for the CDR3: TGTGCCAGCAGCACAGGCTACTATGGCTACACCTTC. Translating gives CASSTGYYGYTF.

The chain uses TRBV14 and TRBJ1-1; 8 positions agree with TRBD1. CDR3 length: 15 amino acids. V lost 4 bases, J lost 4 bases, and 8 bases stayed unmatched. The V gene's germline CDR1 is SGHDN and CDR2 FVKESK. CDR3 amino acids: CASSRQGTLGTEAFF. The CDR3 region has the DNA TGTGCCAGCAGCCGACAGGGGACTCTGGGCACTGAAGCTTTCTTT. Filled out from reference TRBV14 and TRBJ1-1, the complete variable domain reads EAGVTQFPSHSVIEKGQTVTLRCDPISGHDNLYWYRRVMGKEIKFLLHFVKESKQDESGMPNNRFLAERTGGTYSTLKVQPAELEDSGVYFCASSRQGTLGTEAFFGQGTRLTVV.

This chain links TRBV5-1 with TRBJ1-2; no firm D call. Germline-derived CDR1 and CDR2 are SGHRS and YFSETQ. Deletions cut 0 bases from V and 2 bases from J, with 11 bases between. The CDR3 is 15 residues long. The CDR3 coding sequence is TGCGCCAGCAGCTTGGCCTACGGTGAAAACTATGGCTACACCTTC. Protein: CASSLAYGENYGYTF.

The chain is built from TRBV6-2 or TRBV6-3 and TRBJ1-4; no definite D call. Germline CDR1 reads MNHEY; CDR2 reads SVGEGT. The CDR3 is 15 amino acids. The ends were cut back, 4 bases at V and 7 bases at J, with 16 bases in the middle. CDR3 in DNA: TGTGCCAGCAGTTCGCCAGGTCACGTCGCTGAAAAACTGTTTTTT. The encoded protein is CASSSPGHVAEKLFF.

The chain employs TRBV18 and TRBJ2-2; 14 positions agree with TRBD2. Germline assignment: CDR1 KGHSH and CDR2 LQKENI. Losses at the gene ends were 3 bases for V and 6 bases for J; bases not matched to a gene: 9. The CDR3 has 18 residues. CDR3 sequence: CASSPIRPGLAGAGELFF. The CDR3 bases are TGTGCCAGCTCACCCATAAGACCGGGACTAGCGGGAGCCGGGGAGCTGTTTTTT.

The rearrangement links TRBV7-9 to TRBJ1-2; D uncertain. Trimming stripped 5 bases from V and 5 bases from J, with 6 bases between. Per the germline V gene, CDR1 is SEHNR and CDR2 is FQNEAQ (reference sequence). The CDR3 runs 11 residues. The chain's CDR3 is CASSPGYGYTF. The CDR3 DNA is TGTGCCAGCAGCCCGGGGTATGGCTACACCTTC.

This clone was found once. The rearrangement uses TRBV9 and TRBJ2-1; 13 bases fit TRBD2. This CDR3 is built from 18 residues. Germline CDR1 reads SGDLS; CDR2 reads YYNGEE. Unmatched junction bases numbered 15, after V lost 4 bases and J lost 8 bases. The CDR3 DNA reads TGTGCCAGCAGCCATTCTAAGTATGAGACTAGCGGGAGGTATGAGCAGTTCTTC. Translation gives CASSHSKYETSGRYEQFF.

The chain has TRBV7-3 and TRBJ2-2; D call uncertain. The length of the CDR3 is 15 residues. The germline V gene has CDR1 SGHTA and CDR2 FQGTGA. V was cut by 5 bases and J by 2 bases, with 12 bases left in between. Here the CDR3 reads CASSLEPGNTGELFF. Written as DNA, the CDR3 is TGTGCCAGCAGCCTAGAGCCGGGTAACACCGGGGAGCTGTTTTTT.

The chain combines TRBV20-1 with TRBJ1-5; a weak D match, TRBD1 (6 bases). With 3 bases removed from V and 1 base from J, the gap between germline ends came to 10 bases. CDR3 length: 14 amino acids. In germline, CDR1 is DFQATT, CDR2 SNEGSKA (reference sequence). CDR3 in DNA: TGCAGTGCTAGTTACAGGGACAGCAATCAGCCCCAGCATTTT. Translation gives CSASYRDSNQPQHF.

V is TRBV14 and J is TRBJ2-1; 15 nucleotides match TRBD2. CDR1 is SGHDN and CDR2 is FVKESK in the germline V gene. Trimming at V came to 2 bases and at J to 7 bases, leaving 3 bases not matched to a gene. This CDR3 has 16 amino acids. As DNA, the CDR3 is TGTGCCAGCAGCCAACCCGGGACTAGCGGGAGGAATGAGCAGTTCTTC. Its translation: CASSQPGTSGRNEQFF.

The chain combines TRBV21-1 with TRBJ2-2; the table's D call, TRBD1, was not checked against the DNA. TRBV21-1 is annotated as a pseudogene. This CDR3 has 19 amino acids. CDR3 in DNA: TGTGCCAGCAGCAAATTGATGGTAAGGACAGGGTTGAACACCGGGGAGCTGTTTTTT. This encodes CASSKLMVRTGLNTGELFF.

The CDR3 nucleotides are TGTGCCAGCATTTCCGGGGGGTTGGGCACCGGGGAGCTGTTTTTT. Its translation: CASISGGLGTGELFF. The chain couples TRBV6-5 to TRBJ2-2, with TRBD2 identical over 7 bases. This CDR3 is 15 amino acids long. From germline, CDR1 is MNHEY and CDR2 SVGAGI. Trimming cost V 7 bases and J 4 bases; bases outside gene matches: 9.

This chain connects TRBV30 to TRBJ2-3; 7 nucleotides agree with TRBD2. V dropped 3 bases and J dropped 2; count of bases not matched to a gene: 8. The CDR3 totals 15 residues. The germline gives CDR1 GTSNPN, CDR2 SVGIG (reference sequence). CDR3: CAWSYGGSLTDTQYF. The CDR3 DNA reads TGTGCCTGGAGCTATGGCGGGAGTCTCACAGATACGCAGTATTTT. The whole variable domain, remainder taken from reference TRBV30 and TRBJ2-3, is SQTIHQWPATLVQPVGSPLSLECTVEGTSNPNLYWYRQAAGRGLQLLFYSVGIGQISSEVPQNLSASRPQDRQFILSSKKLLLSDSGFYLCAWSYGGSLTDTQYFGPGTRLTVL.

The chain is built from TRBV11-3 and TRBJ2-3, with 14 nucleotides matching TRBD2. Losses at the gene ends were 6 bases for V and 1 base for J; bases not matched to a gene: 15. The CDR3 consists of 20 residues. Germline V gene sequence: CDR1 SGHNT, CDR2 YENEEA. The CDR3 DNA follows: TGTGCCAGCAGTCCCGGACTAGCGGGAGGCCGCTACCGCGGCACAGATACGCAGTATTTT. Protein product: CASSPGLAGGRYRGTDTQYF.

In the case of this clone: At one boundary the junction diverges from the germline segment, which might be a read error. The V gene is TRBV7-7, the J gene TRBJ2-5; 8 positions agree with TRBD2. The CDR3 spans 17 residues. CDR1 and CDR2 from the germline V gene are SSHAT and FNYEAQ (reference sequence). The CDR3 loop is CASSLALHGAGEETQYF. The CDR3 region has the DNA TGTGCTAGCAGCTTAGCTCTACATGGAGCGGGGGAAGAGACCCAGTACTTC.

The chain combines TRBV5-1 with TRBJ2-2, with TRBD2 identical over 14 bases. V lost 4 bases and J lost 5; bases outside the gene matches: 4. Germline V lookup: CDR1 SGHRS, CDR2 YFSETQ. The CDR3 runs to 16 residues. DNA of the CDR3: TGCGCCAGCAGCCAGGGACTAGCGGGAGATACCGGGGAGCTGTTTTTT. It translates to CASSQGLAGDTGELFF. The full variable domain, rest sourced from reference TRBV5-1 and TRBJ2-2, is KAGVTQTPRYLIKTRGQQVTLSCSPISGHRSVSWYQQTPGQGLQFLFEYFSETQRNKGNFPGRFSGRQFSNSRSEMNVSTLELGDSALYLCASSQGLAGDTGELFFGEGSRLTVL.

The chain joins TRBV7-9 to TRBJ2-5, with TRBD2 matching 13 bases. Trimming removed 4 bases from V and 2 bases from J; junction bases left unmatched: 7. Germline CDR1 and CDR2: SEHNR and FQNEAQ (reference sequence). The CDR3 extends over 17 amino acids. In nucleotides, the CDR3 is TGTGCCAGCAGCTCACTAGCGGGAGGGACGGGACAAGAGACCCAGTACTTC. Translated, it gives CASSSLAGGTGQETQYF.

The rearrangement uses TRBV7-6 and TRBJ1-2, with D unclear. CDR1 and CDR2 from the germline V gene are SGHVS and FNYEAQ. The CDR3 is 13 residues long. Between the trimmed V and J ends, which lost 3 bases and 4 bases, there was a span of 9 bases. The CDR3: CASSLPRGYGYTF. The DNA of the CDR3 is TGTGCCAGCAGCTTGCCACGGGGCTATGGCTACACCTTC. The full variable domain, its missing parts supplied by reference TRBV7-6 and TRBJ1-2, is GAGVSQSPRYKVTKRGQDVALRCDPISGHVSLYWYRQALGQGPEFLTYFNYEAQQDKSGLPNDRFSAERPEGSISTLTIQRTEQRDSAMYRCASSLPRGYGYTFGSGTRLTVV.